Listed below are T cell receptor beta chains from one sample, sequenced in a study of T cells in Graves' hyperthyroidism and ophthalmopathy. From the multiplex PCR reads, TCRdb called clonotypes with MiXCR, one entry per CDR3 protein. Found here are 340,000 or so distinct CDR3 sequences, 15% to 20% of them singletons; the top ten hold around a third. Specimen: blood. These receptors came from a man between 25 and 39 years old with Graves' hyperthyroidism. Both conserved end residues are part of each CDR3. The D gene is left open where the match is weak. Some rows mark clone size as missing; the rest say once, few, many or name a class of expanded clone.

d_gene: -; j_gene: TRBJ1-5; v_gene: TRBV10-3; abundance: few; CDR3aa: CAIAAGADQPQHF; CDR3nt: TGTGCCATCGCGGCGGGGGCCGATCAGCCCCAGCATTTT
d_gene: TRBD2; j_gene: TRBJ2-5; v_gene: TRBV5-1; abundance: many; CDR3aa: CASSFWLAGQETQYF; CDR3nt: TGCGCCAGCAGCTTTTGGCTAGCGGGACAAGAGACCCAGTACTTC
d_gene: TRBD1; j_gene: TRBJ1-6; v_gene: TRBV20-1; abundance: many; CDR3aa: CSATRDRINSPLHF; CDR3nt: TGCAGTGCGACTAGGGACAGGATCAATTCACCCCTCCACTTT
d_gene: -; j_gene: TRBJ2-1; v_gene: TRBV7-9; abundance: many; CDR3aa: CASSRRPREQFF; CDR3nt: TGTGCCAGCAGCCGTCGACCCCGTGAGCAGTTCTTC
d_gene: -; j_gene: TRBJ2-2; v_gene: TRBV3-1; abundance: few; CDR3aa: CASSQVRVGELFF; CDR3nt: TGTGCCAGCAGCCAAGTGAGGGTCGGGGAGCTGTTTTTT
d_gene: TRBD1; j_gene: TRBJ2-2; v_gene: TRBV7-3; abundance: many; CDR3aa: CASSQTGATGELFF; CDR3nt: TGTGCCAGCAGCCAAACAGGGGCCACCGGGGAGCTGTTTTTT
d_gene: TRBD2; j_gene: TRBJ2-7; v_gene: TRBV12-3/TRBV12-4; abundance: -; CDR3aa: CASSRSSGDYEQYF; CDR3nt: TGTGCCAGCAGCCGAAGTAGCGGGGACTACGAGCAGTACTTC
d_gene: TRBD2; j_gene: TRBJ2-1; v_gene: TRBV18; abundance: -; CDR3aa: CASSPMLAGDREQFF; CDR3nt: TGTGCCAGCTCACCAATGCTAGCGGGAGATCGTGAGCAGTTCTTC
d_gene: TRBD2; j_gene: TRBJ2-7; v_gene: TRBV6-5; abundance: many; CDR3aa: CASSYEAGALSYEQYF; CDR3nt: TGTGCCAGCAGTTACGAAGCGGGAGCTTTATCCTACGAGCAGTACTTC
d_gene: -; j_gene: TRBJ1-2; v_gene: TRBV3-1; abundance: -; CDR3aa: CASSQGRGGYTF; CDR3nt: TGTGCCAGCAGCCAGGGAAGGGGTGGCTACACCTTC
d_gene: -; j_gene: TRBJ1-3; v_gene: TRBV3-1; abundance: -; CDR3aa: CASSQRGASGNTIYF; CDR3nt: TGTGCCAGCAGCCAAAGGGGGGCCTCTGGAAACACCATATATTTT
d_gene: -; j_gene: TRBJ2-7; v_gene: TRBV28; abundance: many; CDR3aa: CAARDLAHEQYF; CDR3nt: TGTGCCGCCAGGGACTTGGCCCACGAGCAGTACTTC
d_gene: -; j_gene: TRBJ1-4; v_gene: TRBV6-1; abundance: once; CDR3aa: CASTPMGEGEKLFF; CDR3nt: TGTGCCAGCACCCCGATGGGGGAGGGTGAAAAACTGTTTTTT
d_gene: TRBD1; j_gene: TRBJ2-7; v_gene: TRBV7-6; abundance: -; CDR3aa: CASSLGGQFDEQYF; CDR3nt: TGTGCCAGCAGCCTAGGGGGACAGTTCGACGAGCAGTACTTC
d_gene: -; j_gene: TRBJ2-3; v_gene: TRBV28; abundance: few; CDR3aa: CASTPAGVPDTQYF; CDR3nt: TGTGCCAGCACCCCCGCCGGAGTTCCAGATACGCAGTATTTT
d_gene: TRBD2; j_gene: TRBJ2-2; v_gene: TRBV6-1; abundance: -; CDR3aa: CASRGLAGGNTGELFF; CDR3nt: TGTGCCAGCAGGGGACTAGCGGGGGGGAACACCGGGGAGCTGTTTTTT
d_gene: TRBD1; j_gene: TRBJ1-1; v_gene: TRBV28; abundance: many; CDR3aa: CASSLEGQEAFF; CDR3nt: TGTGCCAGCAGTTTAGAGGGACAGGAAGCTTTCTTT
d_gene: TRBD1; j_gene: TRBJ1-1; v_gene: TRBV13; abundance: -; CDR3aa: CASTPTDRDTEAFF; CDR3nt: TGTGCCAGCACCCCAACGGACAGGGACACTGAAGCTTTCTTT
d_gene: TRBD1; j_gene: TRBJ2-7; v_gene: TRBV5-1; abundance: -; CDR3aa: CASSPKLGQGDEQYF; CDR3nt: TGCGCCAGCAGCCCAAAGCTGGGACAGGGGGACGAGCAGTACTTC
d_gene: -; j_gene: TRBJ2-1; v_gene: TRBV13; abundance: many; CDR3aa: CASSLGDSTNEQFF; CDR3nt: TGTGCCAGCAGCTTAGGAGACTCCACCAATGAGCAGTTCTTC
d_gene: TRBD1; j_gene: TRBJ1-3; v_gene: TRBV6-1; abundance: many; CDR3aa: CASMLDRGLTPIYF; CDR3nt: TGTGCCAGCATGCTGGACAGGGGGCTTACCCCCATATATTTT
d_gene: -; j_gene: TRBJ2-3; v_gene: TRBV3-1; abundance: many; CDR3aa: CASSLEVRADTQYF; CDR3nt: TGTGCCAGCAGCCTTGAGGTACGGGCAGATACGCAGTATTTT
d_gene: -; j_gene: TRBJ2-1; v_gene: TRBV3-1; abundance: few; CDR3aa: CASSQDLSEQFF; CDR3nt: TGTGCCAGCAGCCAAGATTTAAGTGAGCAGTTCTTC
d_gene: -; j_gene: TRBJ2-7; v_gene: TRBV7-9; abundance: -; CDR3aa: CASSGTELTYEQYF; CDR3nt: TGTGCCAGCAGCGGGACCGAGCTAACCTACGAGCAGTACTTC
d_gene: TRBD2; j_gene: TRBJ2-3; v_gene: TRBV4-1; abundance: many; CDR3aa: CASSQERGRRTDTQYF; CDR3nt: TGCGCCAGCAGCCAAGAACGCGGGAGGAGGACAGATACGCAGTATTTT
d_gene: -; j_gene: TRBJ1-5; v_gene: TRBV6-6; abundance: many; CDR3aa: CASSYSSSNQPQHF; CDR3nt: TGTGCCAGCAGTTACTCGAGCAGCAATCAGCCCCAGCATTTT
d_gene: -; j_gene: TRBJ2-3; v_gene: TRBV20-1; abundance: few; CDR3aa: CSAPGDTQYF; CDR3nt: TGCAGTGCGCCGGGGGATACGCAGTATTTT
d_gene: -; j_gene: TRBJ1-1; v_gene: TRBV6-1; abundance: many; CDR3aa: CASRRNIGNTEAFF; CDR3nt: TGTGCCAGCAGAAGGAATATCGGGAACACTGAAGCTTTCTTT
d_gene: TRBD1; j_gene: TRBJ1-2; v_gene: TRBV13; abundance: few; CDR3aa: CASSTSSQGSYGYTF; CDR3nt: TGTGCCAGCAGCACCTCCTCACAGGGGAGCTATGGCTACACCTTC